This TCR beta chain was documented in a study of cytotoxic CD8 clonotypes in ibrutinib-treated CLL. The germline V and J ends were trimmed by 0 bases and 2 bases, with 10 bases remaining between them. The CDR3 covers 15 residues. Germline V gene data show CDR1 as SGHRS and CDR2 as YFSETQ. TCRdb's table, derived via immunoSEQ multiplex PCR, lists solely in-frame clones and lacks some. The data hold around 160,000 clones, with about 88% observed a single time. As for this clone: Antigen specificity is unknown.

Study findings and constraints: Clonality increased at ibrutinib response, then returned toward baseline at progression.

This receptor was identified in a human donor with chronic lymphocytic leukemia. This specimen consisted of PBMCs, obtained at disease progression, from a patient treated with ibrutinib. The chain combines TRBV5-1 with TRBJ2-3; D is undetermined. CDR3 DNA: TGCGCCAGCAGCTTGGAGGGCCGGATCACAGATACGCAGTATTTT. The encoded protein is CASSLEGRITDTQYF.